Following are 14 T cell receptor beta chains from one sample sequenced in a study of cytomegalovirus exposure and HLA in healthy donors. The study ran its PCR with 60 Vbeta and 13 Jbeta primers. Sequencing was performed with immunoSEQ multiplex PCR; in TCRdb, only in-frame clones are kept and a portion is missing. The repertoire holds roughly 200,000 clones, with 77% as singletons. Sample: PBMCs. The receptors stem from a woman aged 60-70 years in good health and CMV-seropositive.

In this sample, this clone turned up once. This chain joins TRBV25-1 and TRBJ2-1; TRBD1 matches 7 bases. CDR1 is MGHDK and CDR2 is SYGVNS in the germline V gene. Unmatched junction bases numbered 5, after V lost 4 bases and J lost 2 bases. The length of the CDR3 is 15 residues. The chain's CDR3 is CASSVQGTTYNEQFF. CDR3 sequence (DNA): TGTGCCAGCAGTGTACAGGGGACCACCTACAATGAGCAGTTCTTC.

This chain joins TRBV2 and TRBJ1-5; D possibly corresponds to TRBD1 (5 bases). The length of the CDR3 is 14 residues. Germline assignment: CDR1 SNHLY and CDR2 FYNNEI. The V end was cut by 4 bases, the J end by 5 bases, with 12 bases between. In DNA form, the CDR3 reads TGTGCCAGCAGTGTCCGACAGAACTATCAGCCCCAGCATTTT. Translating gives CASSVRQNYQPQHF.

The chain couples TRBV2 to TRBJ2-3; 8 nucleotides line up with TRBD2. The germline V gene has CDR1 SNHLY and CDR2 FYNNEI. CDR3 size: 12 residues. Trimming removed 4 bases from V and 11 bases from J; junction bases left unmatched: 5. The CDR3 bases are TGTGCCAGCAGTGTGGCTAGCGGGCAGCAGTATTTT. It yields the protein CASSVASGQQYF.

This clone was seen only once. This chain uses TRBV7-3 with TRBJ2-1; 9 bases match TRBD2. Losses at the gene ends were 5 bases for V and 7 bases for J; bases not matched to a gene: 6. The germline gives CDR1 SGHTA, CDR2 FQGTGA. The CDR3 sequence is 14 residues long. This CDR3 is CASSPAGLANEQFF. Here the CDR3 DNA reads TGTGCCAGCAGCCCCGCCGGACTAGCGAATGAGCAGTTCTTC.

The chain joins TRBV6-5 to TRBJ1-2; D gene ambiguous. V gave up 6 bases and J gave up 4 bases, with 15 bases separating them. The CDR3 extends over 14 amino acids. CDR1 and CDR2 (germline): MNHEY, SVGAGI. CDR3 nucleotide sequence: TGTGCCAGCAGCCCTAGGGCGGGAAGCTATGGCTACACCTTC. Protein sequence: CASSPRAGSYGYTF.

This clone was detected a few times. This chain uses TRBV4-2 with TRBJ2-1; D perhaps matches TRBD2 (5 bases). Germline V lookup: CDR1 LGHNA, CDR2 YNFKEQ. Trimming removed 3 bases from V and 2 bases from J, with 14 bases in between. This CDR3 comprises 16 residues. The CDR3 spells CASSQTTDLTYNEQFF. The CDR3 coding sequence is TGTGCCAGCAGCCAGACCACGGACTTGACCTACAATGAGCAGTTCTTC.

The chain couples TRBV7-9 to TRBJ1-1, with TRBD1 as a possible D gene (6 bases). V was pared by 3 bases and J by 5 bases, with 10 bases between. The CDR3 extends over 13 amino acids. Germline values: CDR1 SEHNR, CDR2 FQNEAQ (reference sequence). CDR3 loop: CASSLGARTEAFF. DNA for the CDR3: TGTGCCAGCAGCTTGGGGGCACGGACTGAAGCTTTCTTT.

This clone appeared a few times. The chain recombines TRBV5-1 with TRBJ1-1, with unresolved D. CDR3 length equals 17 residues. Between the trimmed V and J ends, which lost 0 bases and 5 bases, there was a span of 20 bases. Looked up from germline, CDR1 is SGHRS and CDR2 is YFSETQ. The CDR3 sequence: CASSLASLPGSGTEAFF. The DNA for the CDR3 is TGCGCCAGCAGCTTGGCCAGTCTGCCAGGATCGGGGACTGAAGCTTTCTTT. Complete variable domain (other parts from reference TRBV5-1 and TRBJ1-1): KAGVTQTPRYLIKTRGQQVTLSCSPISGHRSVSWYQQTPGQGLQFLFEYFSETQRNKGNFPGRFSGRQFSNSRSEMNVSTLELGDSALYLCASSLASLPGSGTEAFFGQGTRLTVV.

V usage is TRBV4-3 and J usage is TRBJ2-7; D might be TRBD2 (5 bases). The germline CDR1 and CDR2 sequences are LGHNA and YSLEER. V was pared by 1 base and J by 2 bases, with 12 bases between. This CDR3 is 15 amino acids long. The CDR3 sequence is CASSQGEFGTYEQYF. CDR3 sequence (DNA): TGCGCCAGCAGCCAAGGGGAATTCGGGACCTACGAGCAGTACTTC.

V is TRBV7-9 and J is TRBJ2-7; the match to TRBD1 covers 9 bases. Germline assignment: CDR1 SEHNR and CDR2 FQNEAQ (reference sequence). The CDR3 runs to 15 residues. With V trimmed by 5 bases and J by 3 bases, 8 bases remained unmatched. The CDR3 reads CASSRQGGVSYEQYF. The CDR3 coding sequence is TGTGCCAGCAGCCGACAGGGGGGAGTAAGCTACGAGCAGTACTTC.

The rearrangement links TRBV13 to TRBJ1-1, with D hard to call. V was pared by 0 bases and J by 1 base, with 6 bases between. In germline, CDR1 is PRHDT, CDR2 FYEKMQ (reference sequence). The CDR3 runs 14 residues. Here the CDR3 DNA reads TGTGCCAGCAGCTTAGGACGCAGGAACACTGAAGCTTTCTTT. Its protein product is CASSLGRRNTEAFF.

The V gene is TRBV6-1, the J gene TRBJ1-2; 9 bases map to TRBD1. CDR1 is MNHNS and CDR2 is SASEGT in the germline V gene. The CDR3 runs to 14 residues. Trimming took 6 bases from V and 7 from J; bases not matched to a gene: 9. CDR3 coding DNA: TGTGCCAGCAGCGAAACCGGGACAGGGCTTGGCTACACCTTC. Its translation is CASSETGTGLGYTF.

The chain combines TRBV6-6 with TRBJ1-6, with 9 bases fitting TRBD1. The CDR3 is 15 amino acids. J was trimmed by 10 bases and V by 5 bases; bases with no gene match: 9. The germline CDR1 and CDR2 sequences are MNHNY and SVGAGI (reference sequence). CDR3 loop: CASSNGQGQGSPLHF. CDR3 DNA: TGTGCCAGCAGTAACGGACAGGGGCAAGGATCACCCCTCCACTTT.

This rearrangement joins TRBV10-1 to TRBJ2-1, with TRBD2 identical over 11 bases. After removal of 4 bases from V and 8 bases from J, the junction contained 7 bases not matched to a gene. CDR3 length: 15 amino acids. Germline CDR1 is WNHNN and CDR2 is SYGVQD (reference sequence). CDR3 loop: CASSASGRWVDEQFF. The CDR3 coding sequence is TGCGCCAGCAGTGCTAGCGGGAGGTGGGTCGATGAGCAGTTCTTC.